This T cell receptor beta chain was found in a study of blood T cell repertoires in COVID-19. The CDR3 spans 10 residues. Germline values: CDR1 MNHEY, CDR2 SVGEGT. V was pared by 5 bases and J by 11 bases, with 2 bases of the junction left unmatched. The repertoire was sequenced with immunoSEQ multiplex PCR; TCRdb's copy has only in-frame clones and lacks some. The table shows 150,000 to 200,000 clones, with about 84% occurring only once. Sequenced sample: peripheral blood. The origin of this receptor is a woman aged 25 to 45 with acute or convalescent COVID-19. The J gene is TRBJ1-1, the V gene TRBV6-2 or TRBV6-3; 7 bases are shared with TRBD1. The CDR3 DNA reads as TGTGCCAGCAGTACAGGGGCGGCTTTCTTT. Translated: CASSTGAAFF.